This TCR beta chain was identified in a study of shared clonotypes between healthy human individuals (TCRdb year 2020). Broadly, across the study: A couple of women and a few men aged 18 to 49 years were included in the cohort. For each donor, CD4 naive and CD4 memory were each run on three plates, CD8 naive on two plates, and CD8 memory on one plate. To estimate repertoire size and how much clonotype sharing occurs between individuals, the study deeply sequenced the blood TCR repertoires of several healthy adults. Different laboratories and diverse techniques were used to prepare libraries and sequence TCR repertoires, to increase sequencing depth and limit assay-specific biases. Between about 0.8 and 9 billion PBMCs per donor were obtained by leukapheresis. The study at large found these results: Sampling was restricted to blood, and TCR repertoires in tissues likely differ from the TCR repertoires found in blood. About 5% of naive CD4, around 4% of naive CD8, 2.3% of memory CD4, and 0.4% of memory CD8 clonotypes were shared across several donors. Rarefaction of sorted-subset datasets indicated incomplete sequencing despite the large sequencing depth. Compared with non-shared clonotypes, clonotypes shared by all four sorted-subset donors had higher generation probabilities. Naive subsets generally had larger estimated clonotype richness than memory subsets. Pairwise subsampling indicated that sequencing depth was expected to affect the degree of clonotype sharing among donors. The genetic and exposure-history diversity represented was limited by the small number of donors.

Healthy HIV-negative adults with no recently reported acute infections or vaccinations were included as donors. Every donor was a Caucasian adult residing in Nashville, Tennessee, USA. CD4+ T cells were enriched by magnetic negative selection; naive cells were then positively selected on CD45RA, and the negative fraction formed the memory subset. Blood was obtained by leukapheresis, after which PBMCs were separated by Ficoll-Histopaque density gradient centrifugation and cryopreserved in liquid nitrogen vapor phase. Analytical flow cytometry was used to check the purity and quantity of every magnetically sorted T cell population. Genomic DNA was isolated from each sorted fraction and quantified by UV absorbance on a Nanodrop 2000c. Using the deep immunoSEQ assay, TCR CDR3 regions were amplified from genomic DNA by multiplex PCR. Extracted genomic DNA from each cell subset was spread evenly across all wells of several immunoSEQ 96-well plates, with each plate serving as a replicate. For sorted subsets, about 220 ng of genomic DNA, equivalent to around 29,000 T cell genomes, went into each replicate PCR. Purified libraries were measured with a Qubit 3.0 fluorometer, size-checked on a Bioanalyzer 2100, and measured again with the KAPA Library Quantification kit. A separate single-read 150-cycle Illumina NextSeq 550 flow cell was used to sequence each immunoSEQ 96-well plate. The published analysis was carried out like this. Because the immunoSEQ output held only junctional sequences and lacked quality scores, the filtering could not match the filtering applied to full-length reads. Sequences were annotated with PyIR, a Python wrapper for IgBLAST v1.9, using IMGT germline references to assign V/J genes and CDR3. Reads were filtered out if the reads had weak V/J assignments (E-value above 1e-6), no CDR3, stop codons, out-of-frame junctions, or ambiguous translated residues. V3J clonotypes were defined as sequences sharing an identical inferred V gene, J gene, and CDR3 amino acid sequence. The percentage overlap between two repertoires was calculated by dividing the number of shared unique clonotypes by the size of the smaller repertoire. Richness of each repertoire was evaluated using RTK rarefaction, the Chao1 estimator, and Recon v2.1 estimates of unobserved clonotypes. Generation probabilities for all TCRbeta clonotypes obtained by the gDNA method from a few donors were computed using OLGA. Held by TCRdb, this immuneACCESS table contains in-frame sequences only and omits some clones. Under half of the omission traces to an unresolved V gene where checked; the cause of the rest is unknown. D and trimming were read from the DNA, whereas the V and J calls and clone size are those reported in that table. Within this sample are about 330,000 clones, with around 72% of them counted one time only. The top ten constitute around a tenth of the sample.

In the case of this clone: Its antigen is unknown. No clone much larger than this one lies a single base away; base qualities are absent.

From the germline V gene, CDR1 is MNHEY and CDR2 is SVGAGI. At the junction V is shortened by 5 bases and J by 1 base; bases outside the gene matches: 6. The CDR3 sequence holds 15 residues, the cysteine and phenylalanine included. Of the read, only the CDR3 DNA is kept; its 45 bases are in frame from base 1. Sequencing used memory CD4+ T cells sorted from blood. The cell subset or site label, read with the paper, signifies: CD45RA-negative fraction. This receptor chain uses TRBV6-5 and TRBJ1-1, with 8 bases in between that match TRBD1. The receptor was isolated from a man younger than 45 in good health. DNA sequence: TGTGCCAGCAGTAACCCGGGACAGGAGAACACTGAAGCTTTCTTT. The translation is CASSNPGQENTEAFF.